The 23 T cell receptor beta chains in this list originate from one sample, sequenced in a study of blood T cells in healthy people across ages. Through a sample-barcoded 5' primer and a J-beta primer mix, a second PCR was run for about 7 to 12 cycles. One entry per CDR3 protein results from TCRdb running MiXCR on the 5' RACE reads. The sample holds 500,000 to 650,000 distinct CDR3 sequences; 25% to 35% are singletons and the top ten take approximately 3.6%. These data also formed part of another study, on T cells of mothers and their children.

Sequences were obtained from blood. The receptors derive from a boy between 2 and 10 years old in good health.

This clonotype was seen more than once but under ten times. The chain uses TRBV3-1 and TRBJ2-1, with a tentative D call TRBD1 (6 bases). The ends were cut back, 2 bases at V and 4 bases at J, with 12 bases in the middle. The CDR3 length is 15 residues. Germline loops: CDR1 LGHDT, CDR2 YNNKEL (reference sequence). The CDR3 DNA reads TGTGCCAGCAGCCAACCTCAGAGGGGGTACAATGAGCAGTTCTTC. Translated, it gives CASSQPQRGYNEQFF.

CDR3 sequence reads: CASSRGAGSSNYGYTF. CDR3 coding DNA: TGTGCCAGCAGCCGAGGCGCGGGCAGTTCTAACTATGGCTACACCTTC. The V and J genes are TRBV7-2 and TRBJ1-2, with D hard to call. The CDR3 covers 16 residues. Germline V gives CDR1 SGHTA, CDR2 FQGNSA. V lost 5 bases and J lost 0, with 16 bases in between. Supplemented by reference TRBV7-2 and TRBJ1-2, the full variable domain reads GAGVSQSPSNKVTEKGKDVELRCDPISGHTALYWYRQSLGQGLEFLIYFQGNSAPDKSGLPSDRFSAERTGGSVSTLTIQRTQQEDSAVYLCASSRGAGSSNYGYTFGSGTRLTVV.

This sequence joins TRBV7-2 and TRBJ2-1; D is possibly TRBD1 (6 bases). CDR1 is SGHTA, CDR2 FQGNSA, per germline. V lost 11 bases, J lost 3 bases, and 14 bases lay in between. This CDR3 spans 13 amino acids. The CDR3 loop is CAGTRDNYNEQFF. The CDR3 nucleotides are TGTGCCGGCACCCGGGACAACTACAATGAGCAGTTCTTC.

CDR3 in amino acids: CASSLTLGLSYNEQFF. The CDR3 nucleotides are TGTGCCAGCAGCTTAACGCTAGGCCTCTCCTACAATGAGCAGTTCTTC. This chain uses TRBV7-9 with TRBJ2-1; D not certain. The CDR3 has 16 residues. CDR1 SEHNR and CDR2 FQNEAQ come from the germline V gene (reference sequence). Trimming shortened V by 2 bases and J by 0 bases, and 11 bases separated the two germline ends.

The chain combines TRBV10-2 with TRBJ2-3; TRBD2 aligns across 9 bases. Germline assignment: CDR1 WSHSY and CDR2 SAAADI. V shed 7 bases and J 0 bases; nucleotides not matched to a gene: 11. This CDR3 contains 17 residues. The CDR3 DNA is TGCGCCAGCACTAAAGGCGGGGGGGCCATGAGCACAGATACGCAGTATTTT. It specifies CASTKGGGAMSTDTQYF.

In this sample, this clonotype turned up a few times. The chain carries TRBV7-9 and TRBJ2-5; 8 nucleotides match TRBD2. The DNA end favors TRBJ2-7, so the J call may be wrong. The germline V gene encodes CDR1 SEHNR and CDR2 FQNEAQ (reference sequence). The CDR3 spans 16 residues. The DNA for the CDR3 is TGTGCCAGCAGACCCGAACCGGGACTAGGGGGCTACGAGCAGTACTTC. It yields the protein CASRPEPGLGGYEQYF.

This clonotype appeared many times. CDR3 DNA sequence: TGTGCCAGCAGTGCAGACGGGACAGGGTTCGATGAGCAGTTCTTC. As protein: CASSADGTGFDEQFF. The chain is built from TRBV6-4 and TRBJ2-5; the match to TRBD1 covers 9 bases. The closer fit of TRBJ2-1 to the DNA end suggests the J call may be wrong. This CDR3 is 15 amino acids long. Germline values: CDR1 MRHNA, CDR2 SNTAGT.

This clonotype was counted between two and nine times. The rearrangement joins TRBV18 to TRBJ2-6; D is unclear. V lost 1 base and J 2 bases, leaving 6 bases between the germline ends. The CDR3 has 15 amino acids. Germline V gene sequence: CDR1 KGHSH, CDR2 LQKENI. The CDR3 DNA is TGTGCCAGCTCACCACTTGTTGCTGGGGCCAACGTCCTGACTTTC. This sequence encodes CASSPLVAGANVLTF.

The CDR3 coding sequence is TGTGCCAGCAGTTTAACAGGCCCATTGAACTGGGCCAACGTCCTGACTTTC. Amino acids: CASSLTGPLNWANVLTF. The V call is TRBV27, the J call TRBJ2-6; possible D gene TRBD1, 5 bases. Trimming removed 2 bases at V and 5 bases at J, with 16 bases between. From germline, CDR1 is MNHEY and CDR2 SMNVEV (reference sequence). The CDR3 has 17 residues.

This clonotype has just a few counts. The CDR3 protein is CSATGLAGGEQYF. The CDR3 region has the DNA TGCAGTGCTACTGGACTAGCGGGAGGCGAGCAGTACTTC. This sequence joins TRBV20-1 and TRBJ2-5; 14 bases are shared with TRBD2. The DNA end favors TRBJ2-7, so the J call may be wrong. CDR3 length: 13 amino acids. Germline assignment: CDR1 DFQATT and CDR2 SNEGSKA (reference sequence).

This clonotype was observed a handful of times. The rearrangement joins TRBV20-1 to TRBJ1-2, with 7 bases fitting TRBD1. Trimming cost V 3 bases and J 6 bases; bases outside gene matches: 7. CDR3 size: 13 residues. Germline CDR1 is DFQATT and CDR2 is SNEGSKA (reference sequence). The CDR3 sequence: CSARRQGANGYTF. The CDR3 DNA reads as TGCAGTGCTAGGCGACAGGGCGCGAATGGCTACACCTTC.

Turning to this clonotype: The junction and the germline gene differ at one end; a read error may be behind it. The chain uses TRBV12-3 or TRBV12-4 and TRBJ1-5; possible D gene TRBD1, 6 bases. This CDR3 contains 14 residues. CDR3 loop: CASSETGNRQSQHF. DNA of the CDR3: TGTGCCAGCAGTGAAACAGGGAATCGTCAGTCCCAGCATTTT.

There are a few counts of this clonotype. For the CDR3, the DNA is TGCAGTGCTCCCGACACGAACACCGGGGAGCTGTTTTTT. It specifies CSAPDTNTGELFF. V is TRBV20-1 and J is TRBJ2-2; no definite D call. Germline CDR1 reads DFQATT; CDR2 reads SNEGSKA (reference sequence). This CDR3 has 13 residues. The V and J ends lost 5 bases and 0 bases respectively, with 7 bases between them.

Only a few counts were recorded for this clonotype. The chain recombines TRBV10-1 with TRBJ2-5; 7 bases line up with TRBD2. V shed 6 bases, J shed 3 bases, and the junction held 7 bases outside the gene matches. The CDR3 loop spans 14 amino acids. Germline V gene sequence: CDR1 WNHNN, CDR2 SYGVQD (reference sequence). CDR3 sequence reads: CASSETSMKETQYF. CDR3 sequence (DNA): TGCGCCAGCAGCGAGACTAGCATGAAAGAGACCCAGTACTTC.

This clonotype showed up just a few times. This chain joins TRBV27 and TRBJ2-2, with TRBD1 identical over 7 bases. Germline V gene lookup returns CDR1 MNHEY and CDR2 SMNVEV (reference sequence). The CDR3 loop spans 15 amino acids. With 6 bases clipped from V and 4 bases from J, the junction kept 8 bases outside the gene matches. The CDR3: CASRTGVVSTGELFF. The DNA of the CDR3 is TGTGCCAGCAGAACAGGGGTCGTTAGCACCGGGGAGCTGTTTTTT.

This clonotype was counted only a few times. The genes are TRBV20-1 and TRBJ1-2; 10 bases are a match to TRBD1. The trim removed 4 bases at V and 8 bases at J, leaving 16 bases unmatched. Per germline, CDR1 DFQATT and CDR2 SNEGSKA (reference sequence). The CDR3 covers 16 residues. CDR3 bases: TGCAGTGCTATCCGGGACAGGGGCAATCTCGCTACGGGCTACACCTTC. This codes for CSAIRDRGNLATGYTF.

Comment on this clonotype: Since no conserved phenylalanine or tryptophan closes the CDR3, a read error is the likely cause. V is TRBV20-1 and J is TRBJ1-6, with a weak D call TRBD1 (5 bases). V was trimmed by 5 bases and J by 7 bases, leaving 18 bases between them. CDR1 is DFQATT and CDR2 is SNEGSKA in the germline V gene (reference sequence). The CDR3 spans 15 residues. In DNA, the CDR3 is TGCAGTGCTGCCACTCCGGGACGGATGAATTCACCCCTCCACCTT. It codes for CSAATPGRMNSPLHL.

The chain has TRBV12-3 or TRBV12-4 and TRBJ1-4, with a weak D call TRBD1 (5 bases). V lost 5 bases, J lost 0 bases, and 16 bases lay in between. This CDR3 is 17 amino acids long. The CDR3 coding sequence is TGTGCCAGCAGTCCGCAGGGACCGCTCGCAACTAATGAAAAACTGTTTTTT. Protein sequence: CASSPQGPLATNEKLFF.

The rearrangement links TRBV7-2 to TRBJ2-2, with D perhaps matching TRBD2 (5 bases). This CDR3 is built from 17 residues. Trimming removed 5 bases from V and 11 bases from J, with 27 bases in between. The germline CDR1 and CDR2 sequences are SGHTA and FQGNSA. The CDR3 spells CASSPGSPQWARGELFF. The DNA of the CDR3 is TGTGCCAGCAGCCCCGGGTCCCCCCAATGGGCCCGGGGAGAGCTGTTTTTT.

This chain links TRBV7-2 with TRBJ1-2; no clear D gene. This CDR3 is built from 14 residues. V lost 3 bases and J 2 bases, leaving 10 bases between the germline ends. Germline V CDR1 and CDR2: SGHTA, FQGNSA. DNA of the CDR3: TGTGCCAGCAGCTTCCTTACGGGGAACTATGGCTACACCTTC. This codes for CASSFLTGNYGYTF.

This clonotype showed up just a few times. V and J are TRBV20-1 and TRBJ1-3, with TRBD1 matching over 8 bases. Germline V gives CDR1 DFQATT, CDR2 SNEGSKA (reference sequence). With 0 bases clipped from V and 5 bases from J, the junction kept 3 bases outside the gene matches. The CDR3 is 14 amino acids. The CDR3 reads CSARDGQGRNTIYF. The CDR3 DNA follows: TGCAGTGCTAGAGATGGACAGGGAAGAAACACCATATATTTT.

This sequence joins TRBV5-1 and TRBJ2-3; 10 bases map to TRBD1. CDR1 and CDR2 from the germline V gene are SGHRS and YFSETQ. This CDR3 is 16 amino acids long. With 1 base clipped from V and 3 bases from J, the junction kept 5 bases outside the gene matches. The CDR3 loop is CASSLPRDRGTDTQYF. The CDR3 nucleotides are TGCGCCAGCAGCTTGCCCCGGGACAGGGGTACAGATACGCAGTATTTT.

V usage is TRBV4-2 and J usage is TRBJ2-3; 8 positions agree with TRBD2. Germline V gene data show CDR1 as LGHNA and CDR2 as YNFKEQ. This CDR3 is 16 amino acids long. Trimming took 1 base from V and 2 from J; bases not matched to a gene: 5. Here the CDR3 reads CASSQARGASTDTQYF. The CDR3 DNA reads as TGTGCCAGCAGCCAAGCGCGGGGGGCGTCCACAGATACGCAGTATTTT.